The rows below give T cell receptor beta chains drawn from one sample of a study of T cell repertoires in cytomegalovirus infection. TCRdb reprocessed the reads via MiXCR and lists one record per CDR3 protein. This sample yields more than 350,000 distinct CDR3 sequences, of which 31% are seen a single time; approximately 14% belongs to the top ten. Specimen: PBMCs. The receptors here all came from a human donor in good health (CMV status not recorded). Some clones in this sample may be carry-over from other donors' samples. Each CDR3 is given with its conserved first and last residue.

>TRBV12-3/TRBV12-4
CASSLRPGAVNSPLHF
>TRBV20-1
CSARPSPADRANTEAFF
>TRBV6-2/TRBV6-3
CASTTPQGLGYNEQFF
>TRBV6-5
CASSDLVGLPGAGVNTEAFF
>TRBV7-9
CASSPRKTPGQITGELFF
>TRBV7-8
CASSLSRDRVSKAEAFF
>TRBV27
CASSLKPGTPYEQYF
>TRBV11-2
CASSLHWEGVYEQYF
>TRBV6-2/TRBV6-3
CAIRGTSYNEQFF
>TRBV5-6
CASSYLRLEDTEAFF
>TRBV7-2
CASSLGLAGGRETQYF
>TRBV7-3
CASSTGTGGNSPLHF
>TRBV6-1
CASRSHSDTQYF
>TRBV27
CASSSRGWTGNSPLHF
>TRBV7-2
CASTPGRLDNREGGETQYF
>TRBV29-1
CSVEDYGNSGGALSYNEQFF
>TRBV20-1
CSDRKSSGSHQYF
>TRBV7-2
CASSRQGTFFSYEQYF
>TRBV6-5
CASSSTGTGIRSYNSPLHF
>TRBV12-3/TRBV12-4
CATQTGPTTEAFF
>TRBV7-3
CASSLGSGGGIQLTDTQYF
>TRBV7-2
CASSLNSGNEQFF
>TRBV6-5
CASIEVGQGRYGYTF
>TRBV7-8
CASSSDGQNSPLHF
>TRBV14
CASSQPGRHSYEQYF
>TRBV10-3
CAISEVQATDTQYF
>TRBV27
CASSLRGALNEKLFF
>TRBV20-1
CSATDRARNVNQPQHF
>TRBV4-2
CASSHSGTGGDTGELFF
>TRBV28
CASRNSGAKNIQYF
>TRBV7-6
CASSPESGGPRGTDTQYF
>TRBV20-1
CSAFRTGRAGELFF
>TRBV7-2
CASSFGGRNTIYF
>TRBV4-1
CASSRGGGAGDTYEQYF
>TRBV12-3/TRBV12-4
CASSTSTGRNENMFF
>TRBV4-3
CASSQNRRGASTDTQYF